This T cell receptor beta chain was retrieved from a study of cytomegalovirus exposure and HLA in healthy donors listed by TCRdb under 2017. With regard to the full study: An earlier analysis of roughly 570 of the donors reported about 280 Gb of sequence data and about 120 million unique TCR beta sequences obtained from around 180 million T cells. An early release covering more than 500 HLA-typed donors comprised 300 to 350 gigabases of sequencing data and approximately 85 million unique TCR sequences. Of the roughly 400 genotyped donors, roughly 76% were placed in the genetic ancestry cluster associated with self-reported Caucasian donors. The study aimed to test whether signatures of past pathogen exposure could be identified by cataloging public T cell receptors. The T cell repertoires of about 700 subjects were profiled by immunosequencing and related to cytomegalovirus serostatus. Besides the first cohort of about 730 subjects, a separate validation cohort made up of roughly 130 different subjects was used. High-throughput TCR immunosequencing, statistical association of individual TCRs with disease status, and machine learning were combined to predict cytomegalovirus infection status. In a later analysis, previously published TCR beta repertoires from more than 500 donors were re-analyzed and high-resolution HLA genotyping was added so that TCR occurrence patterns could be studied. Rather than drawing on any new phenotypic data, the later analysis identified candidate immune exposures from TCR beta sequences and the way those sequences occurred across donors. An earlier analysis of some 500 of the donors applied high-throughput TCR beta sequencing to assess whether each TCR beta V gene segment acted as functional or pseudogenic. Donor age, sex, ethnicity and CMV serostatus were compiled together with the repertoire data. A later genetic analysis took genome-wide SNP genotypes for about 60% of the roughly 670 donors and used that subset as a discovery cohort. Every repertoire in the discovery cohort had been generated on one and the same sequencing platform. HLA typing included class I and class II loci at four-digit resolution. The number of donors typed differed by locus, with 629-630 for A, B, C, DRB1 and DQB1, about 500 for DQA1, 600 to 610 for DPA1, and about 450 for DPB1. Because of strong linkage in the cohort, roughly five DR-DQ haplotypes were treated as single units for association and clustering. Among roughly 400 genotyped donors of the cohort, an average of around 240,000 unique TCR beta nucleotide sequences was sequenced per donor, of which 15% to 20% were non-productive.

A single count supports this clone. Its binding antigen is unknown. No base quality values were provided; no much bigger clone lies one nucleotide off. CDR1 and CDR2 are drawn from the germline V gene: SQVTM, ANQGSEA. From the cysteine up to the phenylalanine, the CDR3 has a length of 15 residues. Only CDR3 DNA is held: 45 bases, read in frame from base 1. The trim is 6 bases for V and 5 bases for J, with a gap of 22 bases between the germline ends. The paper as a whole reports these results and caveats: Compared with equally common non-associated chains, HLA-associated TCR beta chains in a later analysis were more clonally expanded and had lower generation probabilities. A later analysis found that TCR association rates varied across HLA loci, with DRB1 alleles showing the most associated TCRs and HLA-C alleles the fewest. Sequencing depth was assumed to be roughly uniform across donors in the presence/absence analyses, though that assumption may not hold. The sequencing pipeline was judged likely to have produced a cluster of highly shared sequence variants as a technical artifact. Because counts were too low, around 18 rarely observed V segments, including chromosome 9 orphons, were left out of the earlier analysis of a few hundred of the donors. According to the authors, the approach could potentially be generalized to other disease states and immunological phenotypes. A few of the identified cytomegalovirus-associated TCR beta chains were confirmed in vitro to be specific for cytomegalovirus antigens. An earlier analysis of some 590 of the donors showed that most TCR beta V segments appeared in productive rearrangements either about 90% or about 30% of the time, which broadly matched IMGT annotations. HLA typing was unavailable for some donors at each locus, so association tests used only the typed subset. Compared with the approximately 710-donor mean, donors in an Asian-associated ancestry cluster had fewer N-insertions in productive TCRs, according to a later genetic analysis. Strong co-occurrence of HLA alleles, especially DR and DQ, made assigning TCR associations to individual alleles difficult. In the study, approximately 160 TCR beta chains were listed as associated with cytomegalovirus. The cohort was sequenced for TCR beta chains only, and without alpha or paired-chain data the features that could be detected were limited. Most TCR sequences were observed very rarely across donors, whereas some public TCRs were present in many individuals. In both the original and validation cohorts, the classifier was reported to diagnose cytomegalovirus status with high specificity and sensitivity. A later genetic analysis associated a missense DCLRE1C variant with V-gene and J-gene trimming of TCR beta chains, and an independent cohort replicated the association. A further reported finding was that TCR beta sequences accurately predicted the HLA-A and HLA-B alleles for most subjects in the first cohort. In a later analysis, most CMV-associated TCR beta chains were found to appear HLA-restricted, with HLA associations seemingly driven largely by CMV exposure. According to a later analysis, parvovirus B19, influenza, CMV and Epstein-Barr virus appeared linked to several top co-occurrence clusters. Linkage disequilibrium might explain the correlated functional status among segregating V segments, but an unknown experimental factor could not be excluded. In a later analysis, 15,000 to 20,000 TCR beta sequences were associated with specific HLA alleles at a false discovery rate of 0.05. CMV serostatus was the only immune exposure information available for the cohort. The 87-base-pair reads could not distinguish some IMGT-functional V segments, including TRBV6-2 and TRBV6-3, so those segments were excluded.

The method behind the library was the immunoSEQ multiplex PCR assay. A mixture of 60 forward primers for TCR Vbeta segments and 13 reverse primers for TCR Jbeta segments was used in the multiplex PCR. Amplification of the CDR3 region of rearranged TCR beta genes was performed with a multiplex PCR assay on genomic DNA. On the Illumina HiSeq System, the amplified TCR beta libraries were sequenced as 87-base-pair reads. The study's own analysis went as follows. A later analysis counted 65 million to 90 million unique TCR beta chains across the 650 to 700 repertoires, and roughly 10 million of these chains were shared by at least two donors. Raw reads were error-corrected and collapsed into unique sequences with a nearest-neighbor algorithm that merged closely related sequences to remove PCR and sequencing errors. V, D and J gene segments were assigned by aligning CDR3 sequences to IMGT reference sequences. For a sequence to be retained, a match of at least six nucleotides to both a V gene segment and a J gene segment was required. A rearrangement counted as productive if the CDR3 had no stop codons and remained in frame with V and J, and every other rearrangement counted as non-productive. Following IMGT convention, CDR3 was defined as the stretch from the second conserved V-encoded cysteine up to the conserved J-encoded phenylalanine. The earlier analysis of a few hundred of the donors excluded sequences that lacked an unambiguous match to a single V gene segment. In an earlier analysis of several hundred of the donors, V segments were called functional above 56.7% productive rearrangements and were called segregating when the between-donor standard deviation exceeded 5%. To diagnose cytomegalovirus status from the catalog of TCR beta chain sequences, a statistical classification framework was built. V and J gene assignment, in a later analysis, came from comparing TCR nucleotide sequences with IMGT/GENE-DB human TR gene sequences. A later analysis assigned CDR3 sequences and most-parsimonious VDJ recombination scenarios with the TCRdist pipeline. In a later analysis, every TCR beta chain was defined by the combination of its CDR3 amino acid sequence and its V-gene family, and reads without a unique V-gene family were dropped. To address suspected cross-contamination and a sequencing artifact, a later analysis removed 550 to 750 highly shared, low-generation-probability nucleotide sequences. In a later analysis, a clonal expansion index was calculated for each public chain from normalized within-repertoire ranks of inferred template counts. In a later analysis, generation probabilities were computed using a VDJ recombination model fitted to out-of-frame rearrangements, and the results were checked against IGoR. In a later analysis, hypergeometric tests were used to score TCR-TCR, TCR-HLA and TCR-CMV co-occurrence, with a repertoire-size bias correction applied to TCR pairs. In a later analysis, false discovery rates were estimated by permuting HLA or CMV assignments 20 times. A later analysis grouped co-occurring TCRs with DBSCAN, adding TCRdist sequence similarity when clustering within HLA-allele-positive subsets. Co-occurrence clustering excluded repertoires with fewer than 30,000 or more than 120,000 public chains, plus five with anomalous nucleotide sharing. As stored in TCRdb, this immuneACCESS dataset retains in-frame rearrangements with V and J assigned. A fraction of the clones does not appear; measured against another copy, unresolved V genes explain less than half of the discrepancy, and the remainder lacks a known reason. V and J calls and clone size are those listed in that table; D and trimming were worked out from the DNA. Here the sample has about 200,000 clones; roughly 79% occur a single time. The top ten clonotypes cover roughly 2% of the sample.

The cohort was made up of 666 healthy bone marrow donors. At the time of sampling, all cohort members were nominally healthy, though unrecorded immune exposures were likely present. The donor was CMV seronegative and was included in the group of 352 seronegative cohort members. Every donor gave a peripheral blood sample, and the peripheral blood mononuclear cells from that sample were used for TCR beta sequencing. The Qiagen DNeasy Blood Extraction Kit was used to extract genomic DNA from the blood cell samples. The sequence was obtained from a man aged 30 to 45 in good health and CMV-seronegative. Sequenced sample: PBMCs. The V gene is TRBV29-1 and the J gene is TRBJ2-5; a tentative D match to TRBD1 spans 7 bases. The CDR3 has the sequence CSVSRGAGGLETQYF. The DNA reads TGCAGCGTCTCGAGGGGGGCAGGGGGATTGGAGACCCAGTACTTC.